Included here is one T cell receptor beta chain sequence, with context. At the DNA level, this CDR3 is encoded by other sequences in the same sample as well. The source of the sample is a study of beta chain features in type 1 diabetes. TCRB transcripts that were expressed got sequenced, as all of the isolated RNA had been reverse transcribed. Regulatory, naive and central memory T cell samples averaged approximately 3.5 million reads. The assay was immunoSEQ multiplex PCR, and TCRdb's table has in-frame clones only and misses some. Of about 900,000 clones in the sample, 15% to 20% were seen once. CD4+ cells of the naive, central memory, regulatory and stem cell-like memory types were sorted via CD45RO/CCR7/CD25/CD127/CD95/CD27. In all sorted populations, purity surpassed 98%. The CDR3 length is 11 residues. The V gene lost 6 bases and the J gene lost 2 bases, with 5 bases spanning the gap. From germline, CDR1 is SGHTA and CDR2 FQGNSA.

The chain recombines TRBV7-2 with TRBJ2-7; D not certain. Sequencing used naive CD4+ T cells from blood. The clonotype was recovered from a woman between 18 and 30 years old in good health. Written as DNA, the CDR3 is TGTGCCAGCAGTCCCGCCTACGAGCAGTACTTC. Amino acid sequence: CASSPAYEQYF.